This TCR beta chain was retrieved from a study of OX40 agonist ivuxolimab in advanced cancers. Study summary: Administration of intravenous ivuxolimab to patients occurred every 2 weeks at 0.01 to 10 mg/kg. Having had anti-PD-1, anti-PD-L1 or anti-CTLA-4 therapy before was allowed, and roughly 38% had some. Study-level points and caveats: Clonal expansion from baseline to week 6 occurred in both CD4+ and CD8+ T cells.

Here immunoSEQ multiplex PCR was the method, and the copy in TCRdb shows in-frame clones only, minus some. Of tens of thousands of clones detected, around 80% appear once; the ten largest clones hold about 5%. Worth noting for this clone: The antigen is not known.

Germline V gene lookup returns CDR1 SGHAT and CDR2 FQDESV (reference sequence). This CDR3 comprises 15 residues. V dropped 5 bases and J dropped 0 bases, with 13 bases sitting between them. The specimen comprised CD4+ or CD8+ T cells sorted from blood, sampled in a trial of the OX40 agonist ivuxolimab. This clonotype originated in an adult with an advanced solid tumor such as melanoma, head and neck, liver or kidney cancer. The rearrangement uses TRBV11-1 and TRBJ1-1; no clear D. DNA of the CDR3: TGTGCCAGCAGCCAAGGCGGGTCGATGAACACTGAAGCTTTCTTT. Encoded protein: CASSQGGSMNTEAFF.